Listed here is a single T cell receptor beta chain. In germline, CDR1 is SGHRS, CDR2 YFSETQ. This CDR3 is 15 amino acids long. The trim removed 3 bases at V and 6 bases at J, leaving 11 bases unmatched. This specimen comes from a study of blood T cell repertoires in COVID-19. Study overall: The study drew acute and convalescent COVID-19 samples from the United States, Italy and Spain. T cells, B-cell-depleted T cells, or PBMCs supplied cDNA or gDNA.

In the authors' workflow: Researchers report that nucleated cell counts were estimated from reference gene primer amplification. The method was immunoSEQ multiplex PCR; TCRdb's version includes in-frame clones alone and lacks a portion of them. The V and J calls and the clone size are those of that table, but D and trimming were determined from the DNA. The sample yields some 45,000 clones, 86% seen once. The source material was peripheral blood. V and J are TRBV5-1 and TRBJ2-7; 8 bases are shared with TRBD1. The receptor was derived from a human donor in a cohort sampled during active COVID-19. As DNA, the CDR3 is TGCGCCAGCAGCTCCTTCGGACAGGGAATCGGCGAGCAGTACTTC. This translates into CASSSFGQGIGEQYF.